One sample yielded the 20 T cell receptor beta chains listed below, sequenced in a study of cytomegalovirus exposure and HLA in healthy donors. Libraries were prepared by immunoSEQ multiplex PCR; TCRdb keeps only in-frame clonotypes and omits some of them. The repertoire includes about 120,000 clones, approximately 89% of them detected once, and around 2% sits in the top ten. Sequenced: PBMCs. These receptors were taken from a woman aged 18-29 years in good health and CMV-seronegative.

This chain links TRBV6-1 with TRBJ1-2, with 11 bases fitting TRBD1. There are 14 residues in the CDR3. Germline V gives CDR1 MNHNS, CDR2 SASEGT. The V segment lost 5 bases and the J segment 2 bases; nucleotides outside the gene matches: 1. The DNA for the CDR3 is TGTGCCAGCAGTTGGACAGGGGGCAACTATGGCTACACCTTC. Its translation: CASSWTGGNYGYTF.

The chain links TRBV4-3 to TRBJ2-1; 10 bases fit TRBD1. Trimming removed 0 bases from V and 6 bases from J; junction bases left unmatched: 2. The CDR3 totals 15 residues. CDR1 and CDR2 from the germline V gene are LGHNA and YSLEER. The CDR3 nucleotides read TGCGCCAGCAGCCAAGAAGGACAGGGGGGCAATGAGCAGTTCTTC. It translates to CASSQEGQGGNEQFF.

The chain carries TRBV27 and TRBJ1-1; possibly TRBD1 for D (6 bases). The V gene lost 3 bases and the J gene lost 4 bases, with 12 bases spanning the gap. The CDR3 is made up of 14 amino acids. Germline V gene sequence: CDR1 MNHEY, CDR2 SMNVEV (reference sequence). The CDR3 nucleotides are TGTGCCAGCAGTTTGGCAGGGGTGGGCACTGAAGCTTTCTTT. It specifies CASSLAGVGTEAFF.

The CDR3 DNA follows: TGTGCCAGTTCTCAGGGATACGAGCAGTACTTC. This sequence encodes CASSQGYEQYF. V is TRBV19 and J is TRBJ2-7, with D possibly being TRBD1 (5 bases). CDR3 length: 11 amino acids. V was trimmed by 8 bases and J by 4 bases, leaving 9 bases between them. Germline values: CDR1 LNHDA, CDR2 SQIVND (reference sequence).

As to this clone: An end of the junction does not agree with germline; a read error may underlie this. The chain employs TRBV7-7 and TRBJ2-5; D perhaps matches TRBD2 (6 bases). CDR1 is SSHAT and CDR2 is FNYEAQ in the germline V gene (reference sequence). The CDR3 contains 14 residues. CDR3 sequence: CASSKGRSGETQYF. DNA for the CDR3: TGTGCTAGCAGTAAAGGCCGGAGCGGGGAGACCCAGTACTTC.

The V call is TRBV2, the J call TRBJ1-4; D possibly corresponds to TRBD1 (6 bases). The ends were cut back, 11 bases at V and 5 bases at J, with 12 bases in the middle. The germline gives CDR1 SNHLY, CDR2 FYNNEI. The CDR3 covers 12 residues. The CDR3 DNA is TGTGCCGGGGCAGGGGACAATGAAAAACTGTTTTTT. Its translation is CAGAGDNEKLFF.

The gene calls are TRBV6-4 and TRBJ2-2; 7 positions agree with TRBD2. J gave up 2 bases and V 6 bases, and 9 bases lay outside the gene matches. This CDR3 is 16 amino acids long. Per germline, CDR1 MRHNA and CDR2 SNTAGT. The CDR3 bases are TGTGCCAGCAGCGCGGGGGTGACGGTAAACACCGGGGAGCTGTTTTTT. This sequence encodes CASSAGVTVNTGELFF.

V gene TRBV5-1 combines with J gene TRBJ1-1; 7 bases line up with TRBD1. V lost 0 bases, J lost 1 base, and 0 bases stayed unmatched. This CDR3 spans 14 amino acids. The germline V gene encodes CDR1 SGHRS and CDR2 YFSETQ. CDR3 region: CASSLDRGNTEAFF. CDR3 DNA sequence: TGCGCCAGCAGCTTGGACAGGGGGAACACTGAAGCTTTCTTT.

V gene TRBV11-2 combines with J gene TRBJ2-7; D is possibly TRBD1 (6 bases). This CDR3 is 15 amino acids long. Trimming took 5 bases from V and 4 from J, leaving 18 bases between them. From germline, CDR1 is SGHAT and CDR2 FQNNGV. The CDR3 region has the DNA TGTGCCAGCAGCCCCTCATGGTCAGGGGAGTACGAGCAGTACTTC. Residues: CASSPSWSGEYEQYF.

The chain has TRBV28 and TRBJ1-5; 7 bases fit TRBD1. CDR1 is MDHEN, CDR2 SYDVKM, per germline. The trim removed 6 bases at V and 5 bases at J, leaving 7 bases unmatched. CDR3 size: 14 residues. CDR3 sequence: CASSRDSGHQPQHF. The CDR3 DNA reads as TGTGCCAGCAGCAGGGACAGCGGCCATCAGCCCCAGCATTTT.

The rearrangement uses TRBV15 and TRBJ2-7, with TRBD2 as a possible D gene (5 bases). CDR1 and CDR2 (germline): LNHNV, YYDKDF (reference sequence). The CDR3 extends over 14 amino acids. The V end lost 0 bases, the J end lost 5 bases, and 11 bases lay between the germline ends. CDR3 DNA: TGTGCCACCAGCAGAGAGGACTCAAACGACGAGCAGTACTTC. Its protein is CATSREDSNDEQYF.

The rearrangement links TRBV28 to TRBJ2-3, with TRBD1 matching 9 bases. The CDR3 loop spans 15 amino acids. Germline CDR1 MDHEN, CDR2 SYDVKM. V shed 3 bases, J shed 3 bases, and the junction held 4 bases outside the gene matches. The CDR3 region is CASSFSGTGTDTQYF. CDR3 coding DNA: TGTGCCAGCAGTTTTTCCGGGACAGGGACAGATACGCAGTATTTT.

The chain uses TRBV27 and TRBJ1-2, with a tentative D call TRBD1 (5 bases). Germline V CDR1 and CDR2: MNHEY, SMNVEV (reference sequence). The CDR3 extends over 13 amino acids. V was pared by 3 bases and J by 6 bases, with 11 bases between. The CDR3 reads CASSLRGTDGYTF. The DNA of the CDR3 is TGTGCCAGCAGTTTGAGAGGGACTGATGGCTACACCTTC.

The chain joins TRBV7-9 to TRBJ1-2, with 7 bases matching TRBD1. The CDR3 is 13 residues long. Germline loops: CDR1 SEHNR, CDR2 FQNEAQ (reference sequence). The J segment lost 11 bases and the V segment lost 1 base, leaving 7 bases of the junction unmatched. CDR3 sequence (DNA): TGTGCCAGCAGCTTAGGGGAGAGGGGGCGGTACACCTTC. Its protein is CASSLGERGRYTF.

The chain is built from TRBV5-1 and TRBJ2-5, with D possibly being TRBD1 (6 bases). The V gene's germline CDR1 is SGHRS and CDR2 YFSETQ. V dropped 4 bases and J dropped 5 bases, with 15 bases sitting between them. The CDR3 has 14 amino acids. The CDR3 sequence: CASSATGPPETQYF. CDR3 sequence (DNA): TGCGCCAGCAGCGCCACAGGGCCCCCGGAGACCCAGTACTTC.

Only one count was recorded for this clone. CDR3 in DNA: TGTGCCATCGACGGTTGGGAGAACACCTTCGGAGAGCAGTTCTTC. Translation gives CAIDGWENTFGEQFF. This sequence joins TRBV2 and TRBJ2-1; the D gene is possibly TRBD2 (5 bases). Germline CDR1 is SNHLY and CDR2 is FYNNEI. Trimming removed 10 bases from V and 10 bases from J, with 26 bases in between. The CDR3 totals 15 residues.

This sequence joins TRBV29-1 and TRBJ1-1; TRBD1 matches at 7 bases. Germline V gene sequence: CDR1 SQVTM, CDR2 ANQGSEA. This CDR3 region has 14 residues. Trimming removed 3 bases from V and 5 bases from J; junction bases left unmatched: 9. CDR3 amino acids: CSVDPPGQWTEAFF. Here the CDR3 DNA reads TGCAGCGTTGATCCCCCGGGACAGTGGACTGAAGCTTTCTTT.

The chain carries TRBV19 and TRBJ2-5; 12 nucleotides match TRBD2. This CDR3 has 14 residues. V shed 7 bases and J 4 bases; nucleotides not matched to a gene: 4. Germline values: CDR1 LNHDA, CDR2 SQIVND (reference sequence). The CDR3 protein is CASNLGLAGETQYF. In DNA form, the CDR3 reads TGTGCCAGTAATCTGGGACTAGCGGGAGAGACCCAGTACTTC.

The rearrangement joins TRBV7-9 to TRBJ2-7; TRBD1 is a possible D gene (6 bases). CDR3 length equals 13 residues. Trimming pared 4 bases from V and 5 bases from J, leaving 12 bases between. Looked up from germline, CDR1 is SEHNR and CDR2 is FQNEAQ (reference sequence). The CDR3 region has the DNA TGTGCCAGCAGCTCCGCCAGGGGCCACGAGCAGTACTTC. This codes for CASSSARGHEQYF.

The gene calls are TRBV6-5 and TRBJ1-1; 9 nucleotides agree with TRBD1. The CDR3 is 14 amino acids. Germline V gene data show CDR1 as MNHEY and CDR2 as SVGAGI. V shed 6 bases, J shed 2 bases, and the junction held 4 bases outside the gene matches. CDR3 region: CASSPGQGNTEAFF. The CDR3 bases are TGTGCCAGCAGCCCGGGACAGGGAAACACTGAAGCTTTCTTT.